The next 7 T cell receptor beta chains were all read from a single sample in a study of blood T cell repertoires in COVID-19. Measured with immunoSEQ multiplex PCR; TCRdb has only the in-frame clones, and not every one. The repertoire holds about 220,000 clones, with under 90% as singletons. The sample taken for sequencing was peripheral blood. The source of these receptors is a man aged 30 to 39 with active or convalescent COVID-19.

The chain couples TRBV13 to TRBJ2-3; a weak D match, TRBD2 (6 bases). The germline V gene has CDR1 PRHDT and CDR2 FYEKMQ (reference sequence). Trimming stripped 1 base from V and 8 bases from J, with 31 bases between. CDR3 length equals 20 residues. The chain's CDR3 is CASSLVPQRSGRGVSGTQYF. In DNA form, the CDR3 reads TGTGCCAGCAGCTTAGTCCCCCAAAGATCCGGGCGGGGTGTCTCTGGTACGCAGTATTTT.

V is TRBV7-9 and J is TRBJ2-3, with 8 bases aligning to TRBD1. J was trimmed by 2 bases and V by 4 bases; bases with no gene match: 8. In germline, CDR1 is SEHNR, CDR2 FQNEAQ (reference sequence). CDR3 size: 16 residues. CDR3 DNA: TGTGCCAGCAGCTCGCTTTGGGACAGGCACACAGATACGCAGTATTTT. Its translation is CASSSLWDRHTDTQYF.

The genes are TRBV9 and TRBJ2-3, with 9 bases aligning to TRBD2. Germline loops: CDR1 SGDLS, CDR2 YYNGEE. CDR3 size: 16 residues. The V segment lost 0 bases and the J segment 4 bases; nucleotides outside the gene matches: 6. As DNA, the CDR3 is TGTGCCAGCAGCGTAGGGGCTAGCGGGGCCCCAGATACGCAGTATTTT. It translates to CASSVGASGAPDTQYF.

As regards this clone: At one boundary the junction diverges from the germline segment, which might be a read error. The chain joins TRBV5-1 to TRBJ1-1; the D gene is possibly TRBD1 (6 bases). CDR3 length: 15 amino acids. CDR1 and CDR2 from the germline V gene are SGHRS and YFSETQ. This chain's CDR3 is CASSFTGQSNAEAFF. In nucleotides, the CDR3 is TGCGCCAGCAGCTTCACCGGACAGTCGAACGCTGAAGCTTTCTTT.

The genes are TRBV10-3 and TRBJ2-2; D might be TRBD2 (6 bases). Trimming removed 8 bases from V and 0 bases from J, with 10 bases in between. This CDR3 comprises 14 residues. The germline CDR1 and CDR2 sequences are ENHRY and SYGVKD. The CDR3 nucleotides are TGTGCCATCCGGGACTCGTCGAACACCGGGGAGCTGTTTTTT. Translated: CAIRDSSNTGELFF.

The chain is built from TRBV5-1 and TRBJ1-2, with 8 positions matching TRBD1. The CDR3 has 13 amino acids. Trimming cost V 8 bases and J 5 bases; bases outside gene matches: 8. CDR1 is SGHRS and CDR2 is YFSETQ in the germline V gene. The CDR3 reads CASRTGSEYGYTF. For the CDR3, the DNA is TGCGCCAGTCGGACAGGGAGCGAGTATGGCTACACCTTC.

The genes are TRBV28 and TRBJ2-3; D perhaps matches TRBD1 (7 bases). Per the germline V gene, CDR1 is MDHEN and CDR2 is SYDVKM. The CDR3 is 13 amino acids. Trimming took off 11 bases at V and 2 bases at J, with 14 bases between the two ends. The DNA of the CDR3 is TGTGCCTTACAGGGGACTGACACAGATACGCAGTATTTT. This translates into CALQGTDTDTQYF.